These 21 T cell receptor beta chains share one sample of origin, sequenced in a study of OX40 agonist ivuxolimab in advanced cancers. Sequencing used immunoSEQ multiplex PCR; TCRdb keeps in-frame clones, though not all of them. The sample records 20,000 to 25,000 clones, roughly four fifths being singletons. Sequenced here: CD4+ or CD8+ T cells sorted from blood, sampled in a trial of the OX40 agonist ivuxolimab. The receptors shown here come from an adult with an advanced solid tumor such as melanoma, head and neck, liver or kidney cancer.

The gene calls are TRBV5-4 and TRBJ2-7, with 7 bases identical to TRBD2. Looked up from germline, CDR1 is SGHNT and CDR2 is YYREEE (reference sequence). This CDR3 is 15 amino acids long. Trimming took 2 bases from V and 1 from J; bases not matched to a gene: 6. CDR3 region: CASSFFQRGSYEQYF. The DNA of the CDR3 is TGTGCCAGCAGCTTTTTTCAGCGGGGATCCTACGAGCAGTACTTC.

The count of this clone is one. In DNA, the CDR3 is TGTGCCAGCAGCGTAGACATAGCGGGGGACCTTTTCACAGATACGCAGTATTTT. Protein: CASSVDIAGDLFTDTQYF. The gene calls are TRBV9 and TRBJ2-3, with TRBD2 matching 9 bases. Germline V CDR1 and CDR2: SGDLS, YYNGEE. There are 18 residues in the CDR3. With V trimmed by 0 bases and J by 2 bases, 10 bases remained unmatched.

The chain carries TRBV25-1 and TRBJ1-3; D gene ambiguous. The germline CDR1 and CDR2 sequences are MGHDK and SYGVNS. The CDR3 consists of 14 residues. Trimming pared 2 bases from V and 1 base from J, leaving 6 bases between. The CDR3 DNA is TGTGCCAGCAGTGAAGAACGGTCTGGAAACACCATATATTTT. It is translated as CASSEERSGNTIYF.

The J gene is TRBJ2-7, the V gene TRBV10-3; D unclear. Trimming removed 8 bases at V and 0 bases at J, with 5 bases between. The CDR3 has 11 residues. Germline CDR1 ENHRY, CDR2 SYGVKD. The chain's CDR3 is CAIYTSYEQYF. The CDR3 DNA is TGTGCCATCTACACCTCCTACGAGCAGTACTTC.

CDR3 region: CASKDSSYNEQFF. The CDR3 DNA follows: TGTGCCAGCAAAGACAGCTCCTACAATGAGCAGTTCTTC. The rearrangement links TRBV25-1 to TRBJ2-1, with D maybe TRBD1 (5 bases). Deletions cut 7 bases from V and 0 bases from J, with 7 bases between. Germline V gives CDR1 MGHDK, CDR2 SYGVNS. This CDR3 has 13 amino acids.

This clone turned up a few times. The chain uses TRBV6-5 and TRBJ1-1, with D possibly being TRBD1 (6 bases). The V and J ends lost 7 bases and 0 bases respectively, with 6 bases between them. This CDR3 region has 12 residues. Per germline, CDR1 MNHEY and CDR2 SVGAGI. This CDR3 reads CASKGVNTEAFF. DNA of the CDR3: TGTGCCAGCAAGGGGGTGAACACTGAAGCTTTCTTT.

In the case of this clone: The same CDR3 can be traced to other DNA sequences in this sample. The chain joins TRBV9 to TRBJ1-5, with D perhaps TRBD1 (6 bases). This CDR3 has 15 residues. The germline CDR1 and CDR2 sequences are SGDLS and YYNGEE. V lost 0 bases and J lost 6, with 13 bases in between. The CDR3 here is CASSVGGGQGQPQHF. The CDR3 DNA sequence: TGTGCCAGCAGCGTAGGGGGGGGGCAAGGTCAGCCCCAGCATTTT.

The chain employs TRBV4-3 and TRBJ2-2, with D possibly called TRBD1 or TRBD2 (5 bases each). The ends were cut back, 2 bases at V and 7 bases at J, with 14 bases in the middle. Germline V gene sequence: CDR1 LGHNA, CDR2 YSLEER. The CDR3 covers 15 residues. CDR3 sequence (DNA): TGCGCCAGCAGCCAAACCGGGACCCTCGGCGGGGAGCTGTTTTTT. Protein: CASSQTGTLGGELFF.

The chain couples TRBV28 to TRBJ1-5; D is perhaps TRBD1 (6 bases). The germline V gene encodes CDR1 MDHEN and CDR2 SYDVKM. The CDR3 is 13 amino acids. Trimming took 5 bases from V and 7 from J, leaving 12 bases between them. The CDR3 region is CASSRGGGQPQHF. Written as DNA, the CDR3 is TGTGCCAGCAGTAGGGGGGGCGGGCAGCCCCAGCATTTT.

Concerning this clone: The sample holds other DNA sequences that translate to the same CDR3. The chain couples TRBV20-1 to TRBJ1-5; D is uncertain. The CDR3 sequence is 11 residues long. Germline CDR1 is DFQATT and CDR2 is SNEGSKA (reference sequence). Trimming took off 2 bases at V and 11 bases at J, with 10 bases between the two ends. In DNA form, the CDR3 reads TGCAGTGCTAGATTAGGCCTGGCCCAGCATTTT. This translates into CSARLGLAQHF.

The chain couples TRBV5-4 to TRBJ2-7; 9 bases fit TRBD1. Trimming removed 3 bases from V and 6 bases from J; junction bases left unmatched: 7. This CDR3 has 14 residues. The V gene's germline CDR1 is SGHNT and CDR2 YYREEE (reference sequence). Here the CDR3 DNA reads TGTGCCAGCAGCTATGGGACAGGGAGGCCCGAGCAGTACTTC. Translated, it gives CASSYGTGRPEQYF.

A few counts support this clone. The CDR3 nucleotides read TGTGCCAGCAGGGAGGGGGGTTCGCCTAGGGGCATCTCTTTGGTC. Translating gives CASREGGSPRGISLV. The rearrangement uses TRBV2 and TRBJ2-7; D may match TRBD1 or TRBD2 (6 bases each). This CDR3 region has 15 residues. CDR1 is SNHLY and CDR2 is FYNNEI in the germline V gene.

This chain connects TRBV19 to TRBJ2-7; TRBD1 might be the D (7 bases). Trimming shortened V by 6 bases and J by 1 base, and 16 bases separated the two germline ends. This CDR3 has 15 residues. The germline gives CDR1 LNHDA, CDR2 SQIVND (reference sequence). DNA of the CDR3: TGTGCCAGTAGCTCTAGGGCGGGACAGTCCTACGAGCAGTACTTC. Protein product: CASSSRAGQSYEQYF.

This rearrangement joins TRBV5-1 to TRBJ2-7; perhaps TRBD1 as D (5 bases). CDR1 and CDR2 from the germline V gene are SGHRS and YFSETQ. CDR3 length: 18 residues. V was pared by 5 bases and J by 2 bases, with 26 bases between. CDR3 in amino acids: CASSTPSEETVFPYEQYF. For the CDR3, the DNA is TGCGCCAGCAGTACCCCCTCCGAGGAGACAGTGTTCCCCTACGAGCAGTACTTC. Complete variable domain (other parts from reference TRBV5-1 and TRBJ2-7): KAGVTQTPRYLIKTRGQQVTLSCSPISGHRSVSWYQQTPGQGLQFLFEYFSETQRNKGNFPGRFSGRQFSNSRSEMNVSTLELGDSALYLCASSTPSEETVFPYEQYFGPGTRLTVT.

V usage is TRBV7-2 and J usage is TRBJ1-3; tentative D call: TRBD1 (6 bases). From germline, CDR1 is SGHTA and CDR2 FQGNSA. V was trimmed by 5 bases and J by 4 bases, leaving 12 bases between them. This CDR3 has 14 residues. CDR3 coding DNA: TGTGCCAGCAGCCTAGGGGGGGCGGGAAACACCATATATTTT. Translated: CASSLGGAGNTIYF.

This chain uses TRBV19 with TRBJ2-7; the D is unclear. This CDR3 has 14 residues. The germline V gene encodes CDR1 LNHDA and CDR2 SQIVND (reference sequence). The V end lost 5 bases, the J end lost 1 base, and 12 bases lay between the germline ends. DNA of the CDR3: TGTGCCAGTAGTCCCCGGTCCCGGTCCTACGAGCAGTACTTC. Residues: CASSPRSRSYEQYF.

This clone is a singleton in its sample. V usage is TRBV6-1 and J usage is TRBJ2-7, with TRBD1 matching over 8 bases. Per germline, CDR1 MNHNS and CDR2 SASEGT. Trimming cost V 6 bases and J 2 bases; bases outside gene matches: 0. The CDR3 loop spans 12 amino acids. The CDR3 DNA reads as TGTGCCAGCAGGGACAGGGCCTACGAGCAGTACTTC. Translated: CASRDRAYEQYF.

Details on this clone: Germline and junction disagree at one end, which may indicate a read error. The chain uses TRBV5-4 and TRBJ2-4; D gene ambiguous. Germline CDR1 and CDR2: SGHNT and YYREEE (reference sequence). The CDR3 consists of 13 residues. The CDR3 nucleotides read TGTGCCAGCAGCTTGGCGTCCTTCTCCCCCCCAGACTTC. Translation gives CASSLASFSPPDF.

The J gene is TRBJ2-7, the V gene TRBV5-4; D call uncertain. In germline, CDR1 is SGHNT, CDR2 YYREEE (reference sequence). CDR3 length: 17 amino acids. V was trimmed by 2 bases and J by 3 bases, leaving 21 bases between them. This CDR3 is CASSFDINHPVGYEQYF. In DNA, the CDR3 is TGTGCCAGCAGCTTTGACATAAACCATCCGGTTGGCTACGAGCAGTACTTC.

The table lists this clone with a few counts. The chain has TRBV9 and TRBJ2-1; 11 bases match TRBD2. V was clipped by 0 bases and J by 3 bases; unmatched bases: 8. The CDR3 spans 18 residues. Germline CDR1 and CDR2: SGDLS and YYNGEE. As DNA, the CDR3 is TGTGCCAGCAGCGTAGAGGGAATGGGACTAGCGGTCTACAATGAGCAGTTCTTC. It codes for CASSVEGMGLAVYNEQFF.

V and J are TRBV6-5 and TRBJ1-4; 8 nucleotides match TRBD1. Losses at the gene ends were 4 bases for V and 8 bases for J; bases not matched to a gene: 6. The germline V gene has CDR1 MNHEY and CDR2 SVGAGI. This CDR3 contains 14 residues. The DNA for the CDR3 is TGTGCCAGCAGTTCTCAGGGGGCCGACGAAAAACTGTTTTTT. Its translation: CASSSQGADEKLFF.